This T cell receptor (beta chain) was identified in a study of blood T cells in healthy people across ages. Study-wide results and caveats: In these data, TCR beta diversity tracked strongly with naive T cell percentage.

Turning to this clonotype: No antigen is known for it.

Primed by a sample-barcoded 5' primer and a J-beta primer mix, a second PCR proceeded for about 6 to 12 cycles. TCRdb analysed the 5' RACE reads with MiXCR anew, one entry per CDR3 protein. The table shows more than 800,000 distinct CDR3 sequences, with over 35% occurring only once. The CDR3 runs to 15 residues. Germline CDR1 and CDR2: DFQATT and SNEGSKA (reference sequence). Trimming at V came to 8 bases and at J to 3 bases, leaving 10 bases not matched to a gene. The specimen sequenced was blood. The V and J genes are TRBV20-1 and TRBJ2-3; the match to TRBD1 covers 11 bases. The receptor was isolated from a woman aged 55-69 years in good health. The CDR3 protein is CSHLPGTGGTDTQYF. CDR3 bases: TGCAGTCACCTTCCGGGGACAGGGGGGACAGATACGCAGTATTTT.